The 14 T cell receptor beta chains below come from one sample, sequenced in a study of blood T cell repertoires in COVID-19. The protocol was immunoSEQ multiplex PCR, while the TCRdb copy is restricted to in-frame clones and leaves out a portion. In the table there are fewer than 75,000 clones, 89% of which are singletons. Source material: peripheral blood. These receptor sequences come from a man of 80 years or more with acute or convalescent COVID-19.

V is TRBV9 and J is TRBJ1-1, with D hard to call. Germline lookup yields CDR1 SGDLS and CDR2 YYNGEE. Trimming removed 4 bases at V and 1 base at J, with 14 bases between. The CDR3 totals 15 residues. This CDR3 is CASSPVGLRNTEAFF. The CDR3 nucleotides are TGTGCCAGCAGCCCCGTCGGACTCAGGAACACTGAAGCTTTCTTT.

The rearrangement links TRBV24-1 to TRBJ1-1; 11 bases fit TRBD1. Germline CDR1 is KGHDR and CDR2 is SFDVKD. The CDR3 covers 17 residues. J gave up 1 base and V 3 bases, and 6 bases lay outside the gene matches. Here the CDR3 reads CATSDAGTGGWNTEAFF. The CDR3 DNA is TGTGCCACCAGTGATGCCGGGACAGGGGGTTGGAACACTGAAGCTTTCTTT.

V is TRBV19 and J is TRBJ1-5; 8 positions match TRBD1. Unmatched junction bases numbered 7, after V lost 4 bases and J lost 5 bases. The germline gives CDR1 LNHDA, CDR2 SQIVND (reference sequence). This CDR3 is 15 amino acids long. The DNA for the CDR3 is TGTGCCAGTAGTAGAGGGACAGGTTATGATCAGCCCCAGCATTTT. Amino acids: CASSRGTGYDQPQHF.

This chain connects TRBV5-8 to TRBJ2-3; TRBD1 agrees at 10 bases. The CDR3 sequence is 15 residues long. CDR1 is SGHTS, CDR2 YDEGEE, per germline. The J segment lost 5 bases and the V segment lost 4 bases, leaving 7 bases of the junction unmatched. The CDR3 region has the DNA TGTGCCAGCAGCCCCGGGACAGGGGTTGAAGATACGCAGTATTTT. It specifies CASSPGTGVEDTQYF. Using reference TRBV5-8 and TRBJ2-3 for the parts outside the CDR3, the full variable domain is EAGVTQSPTHLIKTRGQQATLRCSPISGHTSVYWYQQALGLGLQFLLWYDEGEERNRGNFPPRFSGRQFPNYSSELNVNALELEDSALYLCASSPGTGVEDTQYFGPGTRLTVL.

V usage is TRBV4-1 and J usage is TRBJ1-5, with a possible D match to TRBD1 (6 bases). V lost 2 bases and J lost 7, with 12 bases in between. There are 14 residues in the CDR3. CDR1 and CDR2 from the germline V gene are MGHRA and YSYEKL. As DNA, the CDR3 is TGCGCCAGCAGCCAACAGGGGACGGGGCAGCCCCAGCATTTT. Amino acid sequence: CASSQQGTGQPQHF.

The chain joins TRBV6-5 to TRBJ1-1; 9 nucleotides align to TRBD1. Germline values: CDR1 MNHEY, CDR2 SVGAGI. The CDR3 runs 16 residues. The V and J ends lost 2 bases and 5 bases, in that order; junction bases with no gene match: 9. CDR3 region: CASSYTPQGAWTEAFF. CDR3 DNA sequence: TGTGCCAGCAGTTACACACCACAGGGGGCTTGGACTGAAGCTTTCTTT.

J is TRBJ1-2 and V is TRBV3-1 (or the pseudogene TRBV3-2); 7 nucleotides align to TRBD1. CDR1 is LGHDT, CDR2 YNNKEL, per germline (reference sequence). Trimming removed 8 bases from V and 4 bases from J; junction bases left unmatched: 7. The CDR3 is 13 residues long. The CDR3 reads CASSGTAIYGYTF. DNA for the CDR3: TGTGCCAGCTCCGGGACAGCCATCTATGGCTACACCTTC.

J is TRBJ1-1 and V is TRBV12-3 or TRBV12-4; a possible D gene is TRBD1 (5 bases). With 3 bases removed from V and 3 bases from J, the gap between germline ends came to 8 bases. The CDR3 consists of 13 residues. Here the CDR3 DNA reads TGTGCCAGCAGTTTCTTACAGGACACTGAAGCTTTCTTT. The encoded protein is CASSFLQDTEAFF.

V usage is TRBV6-4 and J usage is TRBJ2-1, with a tentative D call TRBD2 (5 bases). V dropped 6 bases and J dropped 8 bases, with 17 bases sitting between them. This CDR3 has 14 residues. Germline CDR1 is MRHNA and CDR2 is SNTAGT. In DNA form, the CDR3 reads TGTGCCAGCAGCCCCTCCCTAGCTTTCGATGAGCAGTTCTTC. It encodes CASSPSLAFDEQFF.

The chain links TRBV15 to TRBJ2-3; a weak D match, TRBD1 (6 bases). CDR1 LNHNV and CDR2 YYDKDF come from the germline V gene (reference sequence). Trimming left V 1 base short and J 4 bases short, with 9 bases between. CDR3 length equals 14 residues. CDR3 in amino acids: CATSRGNRADTQYF. CDR3 nucleotide sequence: TGTGCCACCAGCAGAGGAAACAGGGCAGATACGCAGTATTTT.

The gene calls are TRBV3-1 (or the pseudogene TRBV3-2) and TRBJ2-2; 9 bases agree with TRBD1. The V gene end was trimmed by 3 bases and the J gene end by 5 bases; junction bases not matched to a gene: 4. CDR3 size: 15 residues. Germline assignment: CDR1 LGHDT and CDR2 YNNKEL (reference sequence). The CDR3 loop is CASSQGDRETGELFF. DNA of the CDR3: TGTGCCAGCAGCCAGGGGGACAGGGAAACCGGGGAGCTGTTTTTT.

The gene calls are TRBV4-1 and TRBJ1-1, with D maybe TRBD1 (6 bases). V was cut by 0 bases and J by 0 bases, with 11 bases left in between. Per germline, CDR1 MGHRA and CDR2 YSYEKL. The CDR3 has 16 amino acids. In nucleotides, the CDR3 is TGCGCCAGCAGCCAAGAGAACAGGGCTATGAACACTGAAGCTTTCTTT. It translates to CASSQENRAMNTEAFF.

The V and J genes are TRBV3-1 (or the pseudogene TRBV3-2) and TRBJ1-2, with a possible D match to TRBD1 (6 bases). CDR3 size: 15 residues. The V end was cut by 2 bases, the J end by 0 bases, with 10 bases between. CDR1 LGHDT and CDR2 YNNKEL come from the germline V gene (reference sequence). CDR3 sequence: CASSQLDRPNYGYTF. As DNA, the CDR3 is TGTGCCAGCAGCCAACTGGACAGACCTAACTATGGCTACACCTTC.

The chain employs TRBV5-1 and TRBJ2-3; TRBD2 aligns across 8 bases. Germline lookup yields CDR1 SGHRS and CDR2 YFSETQ. The CDR3 spans 15 residues. V shed 3 bases and J 0 bases; nucleotides not matched to a gene: 3. The CDR3 spells CASSSAGASTDTQYF. The CDR3 region has the DNA TGCGCCAGCAGCTCAGCGGGAGCTAGCACAGATACGCAGTATTTT. Drawing the rest from reference TRBV5-1 and TRBJ2-3, the complete variable domain is KAGVTQTPRYLIKTRGQQVTLSCSPISGHRSVSWYQQTPGQGLQFLFEYFSETQRNKGNFPGRFSGRQFSNSRSEMNVSTLELGDSALYLCASSSAGASTDTQYFGPGTRLTVL.